What follows are 15 T cell receptor beta chains derived from one specimen sequenced in a study of CD8 T cells in ankylosing spondylitis. TCRdb re-derived calls from the 5' RACE reads in MiXCR, one entry per CDR3 protein. The table shows about 360,000 distinct CDR3 sequences, with around 20% occurring only once. Material for sequencing was blood, either unsorted or a sorted T cell fraction (not recorded which). Receptors were obtained from a male donor with ankylosing spondylitis or in good health (not recorded which).

V is TRBV9 and J is TRBJ2-2; D call uncertain. Trimming shortened V by 3 bases and J by 6 bases, and 9 bases separated the two germline ends. The CDR3 contains 13 residues. Germline V gives CDR1 SGDLS, CDR2 YYNGEE. The CDR3 loop is CASSENLAGELFF. CDR3 sequence (DNA): TGTGCCAGCAGCGAAAACCTGGCCGGGGAGCTGTTTTTT.

This clonotype came up a few times. The chain employs TRBV11-2 and TRBJ2-2; the D gene is possibly TRBD2 (6 bases). Trimming stripped 5 bases from V and 4 bases from J, with 17 bases between. Germline CDR1 and CDR2: SGHAT and FQNNGV. The CDR3 is 16 residues long. The CDR3 is CASSRSETGVTGELFF. DNA for the CDR3: TGTGCCAGCAGCCGATCGGAAACGGGGGTCACCGGGGAGCTGTTTTTT.

The rearrangement links TRBV5-5 to TRBJ2-1; D possibly uses TRBD1 or TRBD2 (5 bases each). Germline CDR1 reads SGHKS; CDR2 reads YYEKEE (reference sequence). This CDR3 comprises 15 residues. The V gene lost 1 base and the J gene lost 7 bases, with 15 bases spanning the gap. The CDR3 region has the DNA TGTGCCAGCAGCTTGCCCCGGGGACCGGGAAATGAGCAGTTCTTC. Translation gives CASSLPRGPGNEQFF.

The V call is TRBV6-6, the J call TRBJ2-7; D may be TRBD1 (5 bases). Trimming took 2 bases from V and 5 from J, leaving 10 bases between them. The CDR3 extends over 13 amino acids. Per germline, CDR1 MNHNY and CDR2 SVGAGI (reference sequence). For the CDR3, the DNA is TGTGCCAGCAGTTACGTGTGGGGCCACGAGCAGTACTTC. Translating gives CASSYVWGHEQYF.

This clonotype was seen at least ten times. The J gene is TRBJ1-1, the V gene TRBV14; D gene uncertain. V lost 4 bases to trimming and J lost 4 bases, with 10 bases between them. Germline V gene sequence: CDR1 SGHDN, CDR2 FVKESK. CDR3 length: 13 amino acids. CDR3 bases: TGTGCCAGCAGCCCCACGTCCGGCACTGAAGCTTTCTTT. Translation: CASSPTSGTEAFF.

This chain joins TRBV10-2 and TRBJ1-5; D remains ambiguous. This CDR3 has 15 amino acids. Germline assignment: CDR1 WSHSY and CDR2 SAAADI. V lost 3 bases and J 8 bases, leaving 17 bases between the germline ends. The CDR3 is CASSEAELGGKPQHF. CDR3 DNA sequence: TGCGCCAGCAGTGAAGCAGAACTGGGTGGAAAGCCCCAGCATTTT.

The rearrangement links TRBV7-9 to TRBJ2-3, with TRBD1 matching 7 bases. Germline V gene sequence: CDR1 SEHNR, CDR2 FQNEAQ (reference sequence). After removal of 3 bases from V and 5 bases from J, the junction contained 2 bases not matched to a gene. The CDR3 loop spans 13 amino acids. CDR3: CASSLTGLDTQYF. The CDR3 DNA reads TGTGCCAGCAGCTTGACAGGGCTAGATACGCAGTATTTT. Complete variable domain (other parts from reference TRBV7-9 and TRBJ2-3): DTGVSQNPRHKITKRGQNVTFRCDPISEHNRLYWYRQTLGQGPEFLTYFQNEAQLEKSRLLSDRFSAERPKGSFSTLEIQRTEQGDSAMYLCASSLTGLDTQYFGPGTRLTVL.

The chain recombines TRBV18 with TRBJ2-7; 11 bases map to TRBD1. V gave up 3 bases and J gave up 2 bases; unmatched junction bases: 3. The CDR3 is made up of 15 amino acids. The germline V gene has CDR1 KGHSH and CDR2 LQKENI. In nucleotides, the CDR3 is TGTGCCAGCTCACCTGAGGACAGGGGGCCCTACGAGCAGTACTTC. Its translation: CASSPEDRGPYEQYF. The full variable domain, its missing parts supplied by reference TRBV18 and TRBJ2-7, is NAGVMQNPRHLVRRRGQEARLRCSPMKGHSHVYWYRQLPEEGLKFMVYLQKENIIDESGMPKERFSAEFPKEGPSILRIQQVVRGDSAAYFCASSPEDRGPYEQYFGPGTRLTVT.

This clonotype was seen only a few times. The V call is TRBV24-1, the J call TRBJ2-1, with 9 bases aligning to TRBD2. The CDR3 extends over 16 amino acids. J lost 4 bases, V lost 4 bases, and 7 bases had no gene match. The V gene's germline CDR1 is KGHDR and CDR2 SFDVKD. DNA for the CDR3: TGTGCCACCAGTGAGGACGGGACTAGCCTATACAATGAGCAGTTCTTC. It codes for CATSEDGTSLYNEQFF.

In its sample, this clonotype was seen a few times. V is TRBV11-2 and J is TRBJ1-2; D might be TRBD1 (5 bases). Germline V CDR1 and CDR2: SGHAT, FQNNGV. The CDR3 contains 14 residues. The V end was cut by 1 base, the J end by 4 bases, with 10 bases between. CDR3 nucleotides: TGTGCCAGCAGCTTAGGCAGGGAGCTCTATGGCTACACCTTC. This translates into CASSLGRELYGYTF.

This clonotype was seen a few times. The chain employs TRBV3-1 and TRBJ2-3, with D possibly matching TRBD2 (5 bases). V lost 2 bases and J lost 0, with 9 bases in between. The CDR3 runs 15 residues. Germline CDR1 reads LGHDT; CDR2 reads YNNKEL (reference sequence). The CDR3 DNA follows: TGTGCCAGCAGCCAATTCGGGGATAGCACAGATACGCAGTATTTT. Translating gives CASSQFGDSTDTQYF.

This chain links TRBV11-2 with TRBJ2-3; D might be TRBD1 (6 bases). This CDR3 comprises 17 residues. The germline V and J ends were trimmed by 6 bases and 2 bases, with 21 bases remaining between them. Germline V lookup: CDR1 SGHAT, CDR2 FQNNGV. The chain's CDR3 is CASRPRRDNQHTDTQYF. The DNA for the CDR3 is TGTGCCAGCAGACCACGAAGGGACAACCAGCACACAGATACGCAGTATTTT.

Only a few counts were recorded for this clonotype. The chain joins TRBV10-2 to TRBJ2-7, with 11 bases identical to TRBD2. Germline loops: CDR1 WSHSY, CDR2 SAAADI. The V segment lost 3 bases and the J segment 3 bases; nucleotides outside the gene matches: 7. CDR3 size: 16 residues. Here the CDR3 DNA reads TGCGCCAGCAGTGAAAGTACTAGCGGGGGAGACTACGAGCAGTACTTC. Protein sequence: CASSESTSGGDYEQYF.

The V and J genes are TRBV11-2 and TRBJ1-1, with D maybe TRBD1 (5 bases). Trimming removed 5 bases from V and 4 bases from J, with 20 bases in between. The CDR3 is made up of 16 amino acids. Germline V gene lookup returns CDR1 SGHAT and CDR2 FQNNGV. In DNA, the CDR3 is TGTGCCAGCAGCACCCCCGGGACGCGGTCGGTCACTGAAGCTTTCTTT. Its protein product is CASSTPGTRSVTEAFF.

The chain couples TRBV5-1 to TRBJ2-7; 9 nucleotides agree with TRBD2. Germline loops: CDR1 SGHRS, CDR2 YFSETQ. This CDR3 has 15 amino acids. The junction had 8 bases not matched to a gene; V was cut back by 0 bases and J by 7 bases. The CDR3 DNA follows: TGCGCCAGCAGCTTGGATCCAGCGGGGGGACGTGAGCAGTACTTC. Translating it yields CASSLDPAGGREQYF.